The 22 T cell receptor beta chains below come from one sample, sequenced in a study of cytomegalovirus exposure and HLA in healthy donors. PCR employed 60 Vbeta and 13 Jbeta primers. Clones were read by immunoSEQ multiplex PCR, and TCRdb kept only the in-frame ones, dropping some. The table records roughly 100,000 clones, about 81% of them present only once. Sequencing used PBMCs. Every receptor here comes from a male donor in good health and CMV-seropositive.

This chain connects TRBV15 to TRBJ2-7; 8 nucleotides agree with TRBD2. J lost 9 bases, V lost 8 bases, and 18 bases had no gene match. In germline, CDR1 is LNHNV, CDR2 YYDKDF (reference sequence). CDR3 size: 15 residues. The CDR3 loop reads CATRASLAGGVGQYF. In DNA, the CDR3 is TGTGCCACCCGGGCGAGTCTAGCGGGTGGTGTCGGGCAGTACTTC.

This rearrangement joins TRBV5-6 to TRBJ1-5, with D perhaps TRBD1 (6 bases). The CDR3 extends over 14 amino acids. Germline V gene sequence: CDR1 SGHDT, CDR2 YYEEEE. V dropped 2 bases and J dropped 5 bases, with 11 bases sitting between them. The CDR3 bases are TGTGCCAGCAGCTTTAGACCAGGGGATCAGCCCCAGCATTTT. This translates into CASSFRPGDQPQHF.

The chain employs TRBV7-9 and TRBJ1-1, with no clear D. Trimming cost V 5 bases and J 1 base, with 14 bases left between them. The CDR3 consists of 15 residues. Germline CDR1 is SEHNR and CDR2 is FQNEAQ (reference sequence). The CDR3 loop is CASSVGPQWNTEAFF. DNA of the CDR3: TGTGCCAGCAGCGTAGGGCCGCAGTGGAACACTGAAGCTTTCTTT.

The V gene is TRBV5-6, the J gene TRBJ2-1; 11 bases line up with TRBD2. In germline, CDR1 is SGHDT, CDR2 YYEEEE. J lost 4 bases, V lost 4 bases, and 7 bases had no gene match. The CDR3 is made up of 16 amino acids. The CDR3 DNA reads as TGTGCCAGCAGCCAGAAGACTAGCGGGATGTACAATGAGCAGTTCTTC. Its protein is CASSQKTSGMYNEQFF.

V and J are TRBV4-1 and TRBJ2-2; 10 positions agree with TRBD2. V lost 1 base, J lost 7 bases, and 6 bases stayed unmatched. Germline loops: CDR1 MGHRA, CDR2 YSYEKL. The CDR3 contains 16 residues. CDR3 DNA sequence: TGCGCCAGCAGCCAAGTTCTAGCGGGAGTGGGCGGGGAGCTGTTTTTT. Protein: CASSQVLAGVGGELFF.

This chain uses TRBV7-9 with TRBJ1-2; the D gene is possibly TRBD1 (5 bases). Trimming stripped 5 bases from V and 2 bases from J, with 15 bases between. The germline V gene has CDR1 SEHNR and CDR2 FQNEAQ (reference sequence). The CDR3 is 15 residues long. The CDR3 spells CASSTQTERNYGYTF. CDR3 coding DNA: TGTGCCAGCAGCACACAGACAGAGAGAAACTATGGCTACACCTTC.

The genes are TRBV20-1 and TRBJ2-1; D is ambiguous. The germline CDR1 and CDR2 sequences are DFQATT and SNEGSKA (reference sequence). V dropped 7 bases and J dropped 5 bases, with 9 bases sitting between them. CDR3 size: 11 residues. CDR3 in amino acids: CSVASDNEQFF. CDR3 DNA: TGCAGTGTAGCATCAGACAATGAGCAGTTCTTC.

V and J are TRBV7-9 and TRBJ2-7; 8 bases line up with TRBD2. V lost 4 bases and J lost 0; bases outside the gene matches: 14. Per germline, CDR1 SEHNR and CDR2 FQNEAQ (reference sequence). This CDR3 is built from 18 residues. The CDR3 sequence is CASSSTVGGRRNSYEQYF. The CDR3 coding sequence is TGTGCCAGCAGCTCTACAGTGGGCGGGAGGAGGAACTCCTACGAGCAGTACTTC. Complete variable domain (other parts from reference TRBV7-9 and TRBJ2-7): DTGVSQNPRHKITKRGQNVTFRCDPISEHNRLYWYRQTLGQGPEFLTYFQNEAQLEKSRLLSDRFSAERPKGSFSTLEIQRTEQGDSAMYLCASSSTVGGRRNSYEQYFGPGTRLTVT.

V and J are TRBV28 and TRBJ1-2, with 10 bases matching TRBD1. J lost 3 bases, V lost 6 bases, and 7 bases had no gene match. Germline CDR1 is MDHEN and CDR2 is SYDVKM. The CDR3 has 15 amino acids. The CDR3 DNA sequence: TGTGCCAGCAGACGTACCGGGACAGGGGACTATGGCTACACCTTC. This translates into CASRRTGTGDYGYTF.

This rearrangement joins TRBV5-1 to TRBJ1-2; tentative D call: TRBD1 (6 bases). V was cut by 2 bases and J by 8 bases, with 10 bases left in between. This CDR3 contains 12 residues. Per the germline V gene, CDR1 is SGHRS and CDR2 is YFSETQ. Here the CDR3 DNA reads TGCGCCAGCAGCTTACAGGGTGGAGGCTACACCTTC. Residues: CASSLQGGGYTF.

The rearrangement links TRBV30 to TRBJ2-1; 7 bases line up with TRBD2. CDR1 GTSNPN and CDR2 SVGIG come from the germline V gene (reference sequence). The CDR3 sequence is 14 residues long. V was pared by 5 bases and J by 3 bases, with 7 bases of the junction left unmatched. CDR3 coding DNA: TGTGCCTGGTTGCCGGGAGGATACTACAATGAGCAGTTCTTC. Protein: CAWLPGGYYNEQFF.

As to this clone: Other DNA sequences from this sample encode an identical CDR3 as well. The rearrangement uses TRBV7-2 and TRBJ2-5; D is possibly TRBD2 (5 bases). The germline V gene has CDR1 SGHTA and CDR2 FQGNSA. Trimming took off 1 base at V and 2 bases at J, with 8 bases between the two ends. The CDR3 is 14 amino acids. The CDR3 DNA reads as TGTGCCAGCAGCTTAGGAGGGCCTCAAGAGACCCAGTACTTC. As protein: CASSLGGPQETQYF.

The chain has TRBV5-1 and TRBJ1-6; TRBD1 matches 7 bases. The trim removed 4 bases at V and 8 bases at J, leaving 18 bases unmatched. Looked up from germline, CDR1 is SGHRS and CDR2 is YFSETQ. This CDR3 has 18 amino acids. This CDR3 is CASSPGPRQGEGDSPLHF. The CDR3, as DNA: TGCGCCAGCAGCCCGGGGCCCAGACAGGGAGAGGGGGATTCACCCCTCCACTTT.

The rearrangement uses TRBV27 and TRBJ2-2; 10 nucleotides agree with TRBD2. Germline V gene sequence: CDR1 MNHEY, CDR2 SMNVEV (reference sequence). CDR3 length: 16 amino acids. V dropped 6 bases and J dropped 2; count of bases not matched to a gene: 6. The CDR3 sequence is CASSPGTSVNTGELFF. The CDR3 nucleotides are TGTGCCAGCAGCCCAGGGACTAGCGTCAACACCGGGGAGCTGTTTTTT.

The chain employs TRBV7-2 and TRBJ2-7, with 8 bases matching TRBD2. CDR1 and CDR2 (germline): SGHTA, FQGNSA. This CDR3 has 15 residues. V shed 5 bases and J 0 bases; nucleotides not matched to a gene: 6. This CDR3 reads CASSTTAGASYEQYF. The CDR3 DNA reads TGTGCCAGCAGCACGACAGCGGGAGCCTCCTACGAGCAGTACTTC.

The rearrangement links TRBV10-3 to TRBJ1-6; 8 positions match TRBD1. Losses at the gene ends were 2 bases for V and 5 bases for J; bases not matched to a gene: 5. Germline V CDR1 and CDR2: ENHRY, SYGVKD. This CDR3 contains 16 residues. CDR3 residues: CAISERKTGDNSPLHF. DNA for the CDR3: TGTGCCATCAGTGAGAGGAAGACAGGGGATAATTCACCCCTCCACTTT.

As DNA, the CDR3 is TGTGCCAGCAGCTCGCCGGGACAGGGGTACGAGCAGTACTTC. Translation: CASSSPGQGYEQYF. V is TRBV5-4 and J is TRBJ2-5; the match to TRBD1 covers 10 bases. The end of the DNA is better explained by TRBJ2-7, so the J call may be wrong. The CDR3 totals 14 residues. From germline, CDR1 is SGHNT and CDR2 YYREEE (reference sequence).

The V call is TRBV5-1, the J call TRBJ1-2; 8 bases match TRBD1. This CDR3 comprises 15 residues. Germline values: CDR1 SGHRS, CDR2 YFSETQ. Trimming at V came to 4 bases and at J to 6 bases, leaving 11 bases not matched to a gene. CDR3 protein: CASSLATTGGDGYTF. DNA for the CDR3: TGCGCCAGCAGCCTTGCAACAACAGGGGGGGATGGCTACACCTTC.

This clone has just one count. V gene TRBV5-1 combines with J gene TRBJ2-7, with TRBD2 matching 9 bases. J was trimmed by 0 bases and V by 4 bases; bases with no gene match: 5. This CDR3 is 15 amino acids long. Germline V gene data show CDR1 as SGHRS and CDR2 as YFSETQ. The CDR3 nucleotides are TGCGCCAGCAGCCAGACTAGCGGAATCTCCTACGAGCAGTACTTC. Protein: CASSQTSGISYEQYF.

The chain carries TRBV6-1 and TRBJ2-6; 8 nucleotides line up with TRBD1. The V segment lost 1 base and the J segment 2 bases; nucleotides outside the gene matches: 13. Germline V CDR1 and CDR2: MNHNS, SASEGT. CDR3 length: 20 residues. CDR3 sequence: CASSEVTGTGLMAGANVLTF. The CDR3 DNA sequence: TGTGCCAGCAGTGAAGTTACCGGGACAGGTCTAATGGCTGGGGCCAACGTCCTGACTTTC.

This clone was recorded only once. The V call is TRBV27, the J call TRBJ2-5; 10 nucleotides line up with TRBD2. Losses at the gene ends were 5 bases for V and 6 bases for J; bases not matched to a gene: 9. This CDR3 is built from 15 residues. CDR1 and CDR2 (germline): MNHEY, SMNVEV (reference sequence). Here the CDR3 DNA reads TGTGCCAGCAGTACCATAGCGGGAGGTCGGAAGACCCAGTACTTC. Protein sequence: CASSTIAGGRKTQYF.

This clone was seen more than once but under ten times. This CDR3 is CASSQEWTGIYGYTF. The CDR3 bases are TGCGCCAGCAGCCAAGAATGGACAGGGATTTATGGCTACACCTTC. The chain is built from TRBV4-3 and TRBJ1-2; TRBD1 aligns across 8 bases. Germline V gene lookup returns CDR1 LGHNA and CDR2 YSLEER. The CDR3 consists of 15 residues. The trim removed 0 bases at V and 5 bases at J, leaving 5 bases unmatched.